These T cell receptor beta chains were read from a single sample in a study of blood T cell repertoires in COVID-19. The assay was immunoSEQ multiplex PCR, and TCRdb's table has in-frame clones only and misses some. The sample consists of 230,000 or so clones, roughly 76% of them appearing once. Sequencing was carried out using peripheral blood. Receptors were obtained from an elderly woman with COVID-19, enrolled during active disease. Both conserved end residues are part of each CDR3. Each record gives: clone size, J gene, CDR3 length, D gene, V gene, CDR3 protein, CDR3 DNA. A D gene is named only where the DNA matches it firmly. Size values are once, few and many counts, or a class for expanded clones, and some rows have none.

clone_size: -; j_call: TRBJ1-2; cdr3_length: 13; d_call: -; v_call: TRBV2; cdr3_aa: CASSGNSLYGYTF; cdr3_nt: TGTGCCAGCAGTGGGAACAGTCTCTATGGCTACACCTTC
clone_size: -; j_call: TRBJ2-7; cdr3_length: 19; d_call: TRBD2; v_call: TRBV13; cdr3_aa: CASSSIAGSTVKSSYEQYF; cdr3_nt: TGTGCCAGCAGCTCAATAGCGGGATCCACCGTTAAAAGCTCCTACGAGCAGTACTTC
clone_size: -; j_call: TRBJ1-2; cdr3_length: 17; d_call: TRBD1; v_call: TRBV5-1; cdr3_aa: CASSLPTGTENNYGYTF; cdr3_nt: TGCGCCAGCAGCTTGCCGACAGGGACAGAAAACAACTATGGCTACACCTTC
clone_size: -; j_call: TRBJ1-2; cdr3_length: 15; d_call: TRBD1; v_call: TRBV5-4; cdr3_aa: CASSSGTGLWGGYTF; cdr3_nt: TGTGCCAGCAGCTCGGGGACAGGGCTCTGGGGAGGCTACACCTTC
clone_size: -; j_call: TRBJ1-4; cdr3_length: 16; d_call: -; v_call: TRBV28; cdr3_aa: CASSFAGIATNEKLFF; cdr3_nt: TGTGCCAGCAGTTTTGCAGGGATTGCAACTAATGAAAAACTGTTTTTT
clone_size: once; j_call: TRBJ2-3; cdr3_length: 17; d_call: TRBD1; v_call: TRBV18; cdr3_aa: CASSPFTGVRSTDTQYF; cdr3_nt: TGTGCCAGCTCACCCTTCACAGGGGTGAGGAGCACAGATACGCAGTATTTT
clone_size: once; j_call: TRBJ2-2; cdr3_length: 16; d_call: -; v_call: TRBV7-9; cdr3_aa: CASSPFGGGHTGELFF; cdr3_nt: TGTGCCAGCAGCCCGTTTGGGGGAGGTCACACCGGGGAGCTGTTTTTT
clone_size: -; j_call: TRBJ1-2; cdr3_length: 12; d_call: -; v_call: TRBV29-1; cdr3_aa: CSVVGGLRGYTF; cdr3_nt: TGCAGCGTTGTGGGGGGTCTTCGGGGCTACACCTTC
clone_size: -; j_call: TRBJ1-2; cdr3_length: 12; d_call: -; v_call: TRBV29-1; cdr3_aa: CSVGRANYGYTF; cdr3_nt: TGCAGCGTTGGGCGGGCTAACTATGGCTACACCTTC
clone_size: -; j_call: TRBJ1-2; cdr3_length: 15; d_call: -; v_call: TRBV5-1; cdr3_aa: CASSLGVNIDYGYTF; cdr3_nt: TGCGCCAGCAGCTTGGGCGTGAATATCGACTATGGCTACACCTTC
clone_size: few; j_call: TRBJ1-5; cdr3_length: 15; d_call: TRBD1; v_call: TRBV10-2; cdr3_aa: CASSTTGQAQGPQHF; cdr3_nt: TGCGCCAGCAGTACCACGGGACAGGCCCAGGGACCCCAGCATTTT
clone_size: -; j_call: TRBJ1-2; cdr3_length: 13; d_call: TRBD1; v_call: TRBV19; cdr3_aa: CASRGTGVGGYTF; cdr3_nt: TGTGCCAGTAGGGGCACAGGGGTCGGTGGCTACACCTTC
clone_size: -; j_call: TRBJ1-1; cdr3_length: 15; d_call: TRBD1; v_call: TRBV5-1; cdr3_aa: CASSLTGDLNTEAFF; cdr3_nt: TGCGCCAGCAGCTTAACAGGGGATCTGAACACTGAAGCTTTCTTT
clone_size: -; j_call: TRBJ1-2; cdr3_length: 14; d_call: -; v_call: TRBV28; cdr3_aa: CASSFTYLSGGYTF; cdr3_nt: TGTGCCAGCAGTTTCACCTATCTCTCCGGTGGCTACACCTTC
clone_size: -; j_call: TRBJ1-2; cdr3_length: 14; d_call: TRBD1; v_call: TRBV6-6; cdr3_aa: CASTLTGVEDGYTF; cdr3_nt: TGTGCCAGCACGCTGACAGGGGTGGAGGATGGCTACACCTTC
clone_size: once; j_call: TRBJ1-1; cdr3_length: 16; d_call: -; v_call: TRBV3-1/TRBV3-2; cdr3_aa: CASSPKTRPRDTEAFF; cdr3_nt: TGTGCCAGCAGCCCCAAAACCCGACCTCGGGACACTGAAGCTTTCTTT
clone_size: -; j_call: TRBJ2-2; cdr3_length: 16; d_call: TRBD1; v_call: TRBV9; cdr3_aa: CASSASGTGVAGELFF; cdr3_nt: TGTGCCAGCAGCGCCTCCGGGACAGGGGTGGCCGGGGAGCTGTTTTTT
clone_size: -; j_call: TRBJ1-2; cdr3_length: 13; d_call: -; v_call: TRBV27; cdr3_aa: CASSLTGTYGYTF; cdr3_nt: TGTGCCAGCAGTTTAACAGGAACCTATGGCTACACCTTC
clone_size: -; j_call: TRBJ1-2; cdr3_length: 13; d_call: -; v_call: TRBV7-3; cdr3_aa: CASSFFPNYGYTF; cdr3_nt: TGTGCCAGCAGCTTCTTCCCTAACTATGGCTACACCTTC
clone_size: -; j_call: TRBJ1-5; cdr3_length: 14; d_call: -; v_call: TRBV3-1/TRBV3-2; cdr3_aa: CASSHAGGNQPQHF; cdr3_nt: TGTGCCAGCAGCCATGCGGGGGGTAATCAGCCCCAGCATTTT
clone_size: -; j_call: TRBJ1-1; cdr3_length: 13; d_call: TRBD1; v_call: TRBV29-1; cdr3_aa: CSGGQGVDTEAFF; cdr3_nt: TGCAGCGGTGGACAGGGGGTAGACACTGAAGCTTTCTTT
clone_size: -; j_call: TRBJ2-5; cdr3_length: 13; d_call: -; v_call: TRBV7-7; cdr3_aa: CASSWDTQETQYF; cdr3_nt: TGTGCTAGCAGCTGGGACACCCAAGAGACCCAGTACTTC
clone_size: few; j_call: TRBJ1-3; cdr3_length: 14; d_call: -; v_call: TRBV7-2; cdr3_aa: CASSYGQPGNTIYF; cdr3_nt: TGTGCCAGCAGCTACGGACAGCCCGGAAACACCATATATTTT
clone_size: -; j_call: TRBJ1-2; cdr3_length: 14; d_call: -; v_call: TRBV9; cdr3_aa: CASTQADSPRGYTF; cdr3_nt: TGTGCCAGCACCCAAGCGGACAGCCCTCGAGGCTACACCTTC
clone_size: -; j_call: TRBJ1-1; cdr3_length: 15; d_call: TRBD1; v_call: TRBV5-1; cdr3_aa: CASSPNDRANTEAFF; cdr3_nt: TGCGCCAGCAGCCCTAATGACAGGGCGAACACTGAAGCTTTCTTT
clone_size: once; j_call: TRBJ2-5; cdr3_length: 15; d_call: TRBD2; v_call: TRBV24-1; cdr3_aa: CATSDAGLAGETQYF; cdr3_nt: TGTGCCACCAGTGACGCTGGACTAGCCGGGGAGACCCAGTACTTC
clone_size: -; j_call: TRBJ2-5; cdr3_length: 16; d_call: TRBD1; v_call: TRBV5-4; cdr3_aa: CASSWRGQGVRETQYF; cdr3_nt: TGTGCCAGCAGCTGGAGGGGACAGGGGGTTCGGGAGACCCAGTACTTC
clone_size: -; j_call: TRBJ1-6; cdr3_length: 13; d_call: -; v_call: TRBV7-2; cdr3_aa: CASTLDSNSPLHF; cdr3_nt: TGTGCCAGCACCCTGGACAGCAATTCACCCCTCCACTTT
clone_size: -; j_call: TRBJ2-1; cdr3_length: 15; d_call: -; v_call: TRBV9; cdr3_aa: CASSVSGDSYNEQFF; cdr3_nt: TGTGCCAGCAGCGTATCGGGGGACTCCTACAATGAGCAGTTCTTC
clone_size: -; j_call: TRBJ1-2; cdr3_length: 13; d_call: TRBD1; v_call: TRBV12-3/TRBV12-4; cdr3_aa: CASSPRTGHGYTF; cdr3_nt: TGTGCCAGCAGTCCTAGGACAGGGCACGGCTACACCTTC
clone_size: -; j_call: TRBJ1-3; cdr3_length: 16; d_call: -; v_call: TRBV5-1; cdr3_aa: CASSPEGVPSGNTIYF; cdr3_nt: TGCGCCAGCAGCCCGGAGGGAGTTCCCTCTGGAAACACCATATATTTT
clone_size: -; j_call: TRBJ1-6; cdr3_length: 14; d_call: -; v_call: TRBV5-1; cdr3_aa: CASSLPRQASPLHF; cdr3_nt: TGCGCCAGCAGCTTACCACGACAGGCTTCACCCCTCCACTTT
clone_size: -; j_call: TRBJ1-6; cdr3_length: 15; d_call: -; v_call: TRBV18; cdr3_aa: CASSPQEGRDSPLHF; cdr3_nt: TGTGCCAGCTCCCCCCAGGAGGGGCGGGATTCACCCCTCCACTTT
clone_size: -; j_call: TRBJ2-7; cdr3_length: 16; d_call: -; v_call: TRBV23-1; cdr3_aa: CASSQSLASHTYEQYF; cdr3_nt: TGCGCCAGCAGTCAATCTTTGGCATCTCATACCTACGAGCAGTACTTC
clone_size: -; j_call: TRBJ1-2; cdr3_length: 16; d_call: TRBD1; v_call: TRBV4-2; cdr3_aa: CASSQDQGQGVYGYTF; cdr3_nt: TGTGCCAGCAGCCAAGATCAGGGACAGGGGGTTTATGGCTACACCTTC
clone_size: -; j_call: TRBJ2-1; cdr3_length: 15; d_call: -; v_call: TRBV28; cdr3_aa: CASSLGRGVDNEQFF; cdr3_nt: TGTGCCAGCAGTTTGGGAAGGGGTGTGGACAATGAGCAGTTCTTC
clone_size: -; j_call: TRBJ2-5; cdr3_length: 14; d_call: -; v_call: TRBV5-1; cdr3_aa: CASSLGGFLETQYF; cdr3_nt: TGCGCCAGCAGCTTGGGGGGCTTCCTCGAGACCCAGTACTTC
clone_size: -; j_call: TRBJ2-2; cdr3_length: 15; d_call: -; v_call: TRBV3-1/TRBV3-2; cdr3_aa: CASSTRDSPTGELFF; cdr3_nt: TGTGCCAGCAGCACCCGGGACTCTCCGACCGGGGAGCTGTTTTTT
clone_size: few; j_call: TRBJ1-4; cdr3_length: 15; d_call: TRBD1; v_call: TRBV6-5; cdr3_aa: CASSSPGTANEKLFF; cdr3_nt: TGTGCCAGCAGTAGCCCCGGGACAGCAAATGAAAAACTGTTTTTT
clone_size: -; j_call: TRBJ1-2; cdr3_length: 15; d_call: TRBD1; v_call: TRBV28; cdr3_aa: CASSILGQGDHGYTF; cdr3_nt: TGTGCCAGCAGTATCCTGGGACAGGGGGACCATGGCTACACCTTC
clone_size: -; j_call: TRBJ1-5; cdr3_length: 13; d_call: -; v_call: TRBV19; cdr3_aa: CASSGLKNQPQHF; cdr3_nt: TGTGCCAGTAGTGGCCTCAAGAATCAGCCCCAGCATTTT
clone_size: -; j_call: TRBJ1-2; cdr3_length: 14; d_call: -; v_call: TRBV6-5; cdr3_aa: CASSPQSAGAGYTF; cdr3_nt: TGTGCCAGCAGTCCCCAGTCTGCGGGCGCGGGCTACACCTTC
clone_size: -; j_call: TRBJ1-6; cdr3_length: 14; d_call: -; v_call: TRBV9; cdr3_aa: CASSVGENNSPLHF; cdr3_nt: TGTGCCAGCAGCGTGGGAGAGAATAATTCACCCCTCCACTTT
clone_size: -; j_call: TRBJ1-6; cdr3_length: 15; d_call: -; v_call: TRBV6-6; cdr3_aa: CASSYPHGESPVLHF; cdr3_nt: TGTGCCAGCAGTTACCCTCACGGGGAGAGCCCCGTGCTCCACTTT
clone_size: -; j_call: TRBJ2-5; cdr3_length: 14; d_call: TRBD2; v_call: TRBV29-1; cdr3_aa: CSVGLSGGAETQYF; cdr3_nt: TGCAGCGTTGGCCTTAGCGGGGGGGCGGAGACCCAGTACTTC
clone_size: -; j_call: TRBJ2-2; cdr3_length: 16; d_call: TRBD2; v_call: TRBV3-1/TRBV3-2; cdr3_aa: CASSQQLAGGPGELFF; cdr3_nt: TGTGCCAGCAGCCAACAACTAGCGGGGGGGCCCGGGGAGCTGTTTTTT
clone_size: -; j_call: TRBJ1-5; cdr3_length: 13; d_call: -; v_call: TRBV28; cdr3_aa: CASIPFRDQPQHF; cdr3_nt: TGTGCCAGCATCCCCTTCAGGGATCAGCCCCAGCATTTT
clone_size: -; j_call: TRBJ2-2; cdr3_length: 14; d_call: -; v_call: TRBV11-1; cdr3_aa: CASSLDGFTGELFF; cdr3_nt: TGTGCCAGCAGCTTAGACGGTTTCACCGGGGAGCTGTTTTTT
clone_size: -; j_call: TRBJ1-1; cdr3_length: 15; d_call: TRBD1; v_call: TRBV6-6; cdr3_aa: CASRGQGGLNTEAFF; cdr3_nt: TGTGCCAGCAGAGGACAGGGAGGGCTGAACACTGAAGCTTTCTTT
clone_size: -; j_call: TRBJ2-2; cdr3_length: 16; d_call: TRBD2; v_call: TRBV18; cdr3_aa: CASSPLWREDAGELFF; cdr3_nt: TGTGCCAGCTCACCACTTTGGCGGGAGGACGCCGGGGAGCTGTTTTTT
clone_size: -; j_call: TRBJ1-1; cdr3_length: 14; d_call: -; v_call: TRBV19; cdr3_aa: CASSTPRVNTEAFF; cdr3_nt: TGTGCCAGTAGTACACCCAGGGTTAACACTGAAGCTTTCTTT
clone_size: -; j_call: TRBJ2-3; cdr3_length: 15; d_call: TRBD1; v_call: TRBV10-1; cdr3_aa: CASSDTGASTDTQYF; cdr3_nt: TGCGCCAGCAGTGACACAGGGGCTAGCACAGATACGCAGTATTTT
clone_size: -; j_call: TRBJ2-3; cdr3_length: 16; d_call: TRBD1; v_call: TRBV5-1; cdr3_aa: CASSLVRDRGTDTQYF; cdr3_nt: TGCGCCAGCAGCTTGGTCCGGGACAGGGGCACAGATACGCAGTATTTT
clone_size: -; j_call: TRBJ2-5; cdr3_length: 18; d_call: TRBD2; v_call: TRBV7-3; cdr3_aa: CASSSLRTSQAVKETQYF; cdr3_nt: TGTGCCAGCAGCTCGCTCAGGACTAGTCAGGCGGTTAAGGAGACCCAGTACTTC